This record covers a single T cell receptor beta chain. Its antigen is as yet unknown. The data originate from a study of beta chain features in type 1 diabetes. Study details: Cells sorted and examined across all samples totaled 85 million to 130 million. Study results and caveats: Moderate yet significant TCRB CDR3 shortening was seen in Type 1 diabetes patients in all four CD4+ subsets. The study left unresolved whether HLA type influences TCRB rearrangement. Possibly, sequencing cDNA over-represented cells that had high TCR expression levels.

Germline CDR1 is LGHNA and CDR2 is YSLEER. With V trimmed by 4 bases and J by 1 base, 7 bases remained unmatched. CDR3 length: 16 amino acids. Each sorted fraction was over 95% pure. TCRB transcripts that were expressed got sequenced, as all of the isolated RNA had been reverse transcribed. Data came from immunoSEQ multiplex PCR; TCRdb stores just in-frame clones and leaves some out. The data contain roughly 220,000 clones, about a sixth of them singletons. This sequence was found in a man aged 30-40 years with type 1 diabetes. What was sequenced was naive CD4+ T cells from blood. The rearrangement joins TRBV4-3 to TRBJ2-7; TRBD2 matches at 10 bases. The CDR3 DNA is TGCGCCAGCAGCCTCTCCGGGACTAGCGCTTCCTACGAGCAGTACTTC. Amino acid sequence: CASSLSGTSASYEQYF.